These T cell receptor beta chains were read from a single sample in a study of shared T cell receptors in the human thymus. The data were produced by immunoSEQ multiplex PCR, yet TCRdb's version contains in-frame clones alone and is incomplete. The sample lists hundreds of thousands of clones, 85% to 90% occurring once. The same specimen was also included in a second study, on human thymus T cells.

The sample comprised thymocytes. The receptors were gathered from a boy in the first two years of life with a congenital heart defect. Both conserved end residues are part of each CDR3. D genes are given only for firm matches.

>TRBV19|TRBD2
CASTSGRDTQYF
>TRBV9|.
CASRRLDPRFSYNEQFF
>TRBV4-1|.
CASSQDFLTNTDTQYF
>TRBV7-9|TRBD2
CASSSAKREGSYNEQFF
>TRBV19|.
CASNHSGTGELFF
>TRBV14|.
CASSQELLGFYEQYF
>TRBV7-9|TRBD2
CASSLRKRDSYEQYF
>TRBV7-9|TRBD2
CASSPIGLAEEQYF
>TRBV7-2|.
CASSSTGGPLVKTQYF
>TRBV18|TRBD2
CASSPSRGRAVDYEQYF
>TRBV5-6|.
CASSPFSRYEQFF
>TRBV11-2|.
CASRWGLGAKSYEQYF
>TRBV5-1|.
CASHCKGPDTQYF
>TRBV11-2|.
CASSRREQGSGNTIYF
>TRBV7-2|TRBD1
CASSNSGTGVHEQYF
>TRBV29-1|TRBD1
CSVSPTGANYGYTF
>TRBV7-9|.
CASSSRSPETQYF
>TRBV30|.
CACKRLRTGEQYF
>TRBV6-5|TRBD2
CASSYWTSSEQYF
>TRBV4-1|.
CASSQSPGQETQYF
>TRBV2|TRBD1
CASRNDRGQETQYF
>TRBV7-9|TRBD1
CASSLAHSTGREAFF
>TRBV10-3|.
CAISEGREGEGYTF
>TRBV7-9|TRBD1
CASSPTGAIYF
>TRBV11-2|.
CASRSGTEAFF
>TRBV29-1|TRBD1
CSVQNRQGNTGELFF
>TRBV18|.
CASSPLQRDSPADTQYF
>TRBV5-1|TRBD2
CASEGTSGFTGELFF